This TCR beta chain is from a study of blood T cell repertoires in COVID-19. Method: immunoSEQ multiplex PCR; TCRdb's copy keeps in-frame clones and lacks some. The sample holds a few hundred thousand clones; approximately 90% are singletons and the top ten take 4.1%. V dropped 6 bases and J dropped 6; count of bases not matched to a gene: 10. CDR3 length: 14 residues. Germline-derived CDR1 and CDR2 are WNHNN and SYGVQD (reference sequence). The chain has TRBV10-1 and TRBJ1-2; TRBD1 matches at 7 bases. The sample was PBMCs or T cells enriched from blood (not recorded which). This receptor was obtained from a woman between 25 and 40 years old who had recovered from COVID-19. This chain's CDR3 is CASRPNRGVDGYTF. The CDR3 region has the DNA TGCGCCAGCAGACCGAACAGGGGTGTGGATGGCTACACCTTC.